Listed below are T cell receptor beta chains from one sample, sequenced in a study of blood T cell repertoires in COVID-19. Generated by immunoSEQ multiplex PCR, the TCRdb table keeps only in-frame clones and is missing some. The sample shows about 110,000 clones, 65% to 85% of them seen only once. Sequencing was carried out using peripheral blood. The receptor source for this set is a man aged 45-60 years with acute or convalescent COVID-19. Each CDR3 is given with its conserved first and last residue. A D gene is named only where the DNA matches it firmly. Clone size is given for some rows only: seen once, a few or many times, or a class if the clone is expanded.

j_call: TRBJ2-7; cdr3_length: 11; d_call: .; clone_size: .; v_call: TRBV6-6; cdr3_aa: CASSEGREQYF; cdr3_nt: TGTGCCAGCAGTGAGGGTAGAGAGCAGTACTTC
j_call: TRBJ1-2; cdr3_length: 14; d_call: TRBD1; clone_size: .; v_call: TRBV19; cdr3_aa: CASSVGTGGYGYTF; cdr3_nt: TGTGCCAGTAGTGTCGGGACAGGGGGCTATGGCTACACCTTC
j_call: TRBJ2-3; cdr3_length: 16; d_call: .; clone_size: .; v_call: TRBV3-1/TRBV3-2; cdr3_aa: CASSRRTGLGTDTQYF; cdr3_nt: TGTGCCAGCAGCCGCAGAACAGGGCTGGGCACAGATACGCAGTATTTT
j_call: TRBJ2-5; cdr3_length: 13; d_call: .; clone_size: .; v_call: TRBV12-3/TRBV12-4; cdr3_aa: CASSFGVQETQYF; cdr3_nt: TGTGCCAGCAGTTTCGGGGTCCAAGAGACCCAGTACTTC
j_call: TRBJ2-7; cdr3_length: 13; d_call: .; clone_size: .; v_call: TRBV11-2; cdr3_aa: CASSLVETYEQYF; cdr3_nt: TGTGCCAGCAGCTTAGTAGAAACCTACGAGCAGTACTTC
j_call: TRBJ2-2; cdr3_length: 14; d_call: TRBD1; clone_size: .; v_call: TRBV7-3; cdr3_aa: CASSLDRATGELFF; cdr3_nt: TGTGCCAGCAGCTTGGACAGGGCCACCGGGGAGCTGTTTTTT
j_call: TRBJ1-2; cdr3_length: 15; d_call: TRBD1; clone_size: few; v_call: TRBV9; cdr3_aa: CASSVWAGGDYGYTF; cdr3_nt: TGTGCCAGCAGCGTTTGGGCAGGGGGTGATTATGGCTACACCTTC
j_call: TRBJ1-1; cdr3_length: 13; d_call: .; clone_size: .; v_call: TRBV11-3; cdr3_aa: CASSRTQNTEAFF; cdr3_nt: TGTGCCAGCAGCCGCACTCAGAACACTGAAGCTTTCTTT
j_call: TRBJ1-3; cdr3_length: 13; d_call: TRBD1; clone_size: .; v_call: TRBV5-4; cdr3_aa: CASSLQGADTIYF; cdr3_nt: TGTGCCAGCAGCTTGCAGGGGGCTGACACCATATATTTT
j_call: TRBJ1-2; cdr3_length: 18; d_call: TRBD1; clone_size: .; v_call: TRBV5-1; cdr3_aa: CASSSTGTGALNSRGYTF; cdr3_nt: TGCGCCAGCAGCTCGACCGGGACAGGGGCGCTTAATTCGCGAGGCTACACCTTC
j_call: TRBJ2-3; cdr3_length: 16; d_call: TRBD1; clone_size: once; v_call: TRBV5-1; cdr3_aa: CASSRSARGLGDTQYF; cdr3_nt: TGCGCCAGCAGCCGGTCGGCCAGGGGGTTGGGAGATACGCAGTATTTT
j_call: TRBJ1-2; cdr3_length: 15; d_call: .; clone_size: .; v_call: TRBV6-1; cdr3_aa: CASSKTGFANYGYTF; cdr3_nt: TGTGCCAGCAGCAAAACAGGTTTTGCTAACTATGGCTACACCTTC
j_call: TRBJ1-6; cdr3_length: 15; d_call: TRBD1; clone_size: .; v_call: TRBV7-2; cdr3_aa: CASSAGTGGNSPLHF; cdr3_nt: TGTGCCAGCAGCGCGGGGACAGGGGGTAATTCACCCCTCCACTTT
j_call: TRBJ1-6; cdr3_length: 16; d_call: .; clone_size: .; v_call: TRBV23-1; cdr3_aa: CASSHQTGLYNSPLHF; cdr3_nt: TGCGCCAGCAGTCACCAGACAGGTCTGTATAATTCACCCCTCCACTTT
j_call: TRBJ1-1; cdr3_length: 15; d_call: TRBD1; clone_size: .; v_call: TRBV19; cdr3_aa: CASSKAGGMNTEAFF; cdr3_nt: TGTGCCAGTAGTAAGGCAGGGGGTATGAACACTGAAGCTTTCTTT
j_call: TRBJ1-3; cdr3_length: 18; d_call: .; clone_size: .; v_call: TRBV5-5; cdr3_aa: CASSLRSKDTHSGNTIYF; cdr3_nt: TGTGCCAGCAGCTTGAGGTCCAAGGACACCCACTCTGGAAACACCATATATTTT
j_call: TRBJ1-2; cdr3_length: 13; d_call: TRBD1; clone_size: .; v_call: TRBV5-6; cdr3_aa: CASSLGTGYGYTF; cdr3_nt: TGTGCCAGCAGCTTGGGGACAGGGTATGGCTACACCTTC
j_call: TRBJ2-6; cdr3_length: 16; d_call: .; clone_size: .; v_call: TRBV3-1/TRBV3-2; cdr3_aa: CASSGTSRSGANVLTF; cdr3_nt: TGTGCCAGCAGCGGGACATCCCGCTCTGGGGCCAACGTCCTGACTTTC
j_call: TRBJ1-4; cdr3_length: 15; d_call: TRBD1; clone_size: .; v_call: TRBV19; cdr3_aa: CASTSRQGGHEKLFF; cdr3_nt: TGTGCCAGTACTTCGCGACAGGGGGGACATGAAAAACTGTTTTTT
j_call: TRBJ1-2; cdr3_length: 18; d_call: .; clone_size: .; v_call: TRBV7-8; cdr3_aa: CASSPLLTTAVRGYGYTF; cdr3_nt: TGTGCCAGCAGCCCACTACTGACGACGGCCGTACGGGGCTATGGCTACACCTTC
j_call: TRBJ1-2; cdr3_length: 15; d_call: .; clone_size: .; v_call: TRBV5-5; cdr3_aa: CASSLAVSANYGYTF; cdr3_nt: TGTGCCAGCAGCTTGGCAGTGTCAGCTAACTATGGCTACACCTTC
j_call: TRBJ2-7; cdr3_length: 14; d_call: .; clone_size: few; v_call: TRBV4-1; cdr3_aa: CASSQLQGIHEQYF; cdr3_nt: TGCGCCAGCAGCCAACTGCAGGGAATCCACGAGCAGTACTTC
j_call: TRBJ2-6; cdr3_length: 18; d_call: TRBD2; clone_size: once; v_call: TRBV12-5; cdr3_aa: CASGLARTSGAGANVLTF; cdr3_nt: TGTGCTAGTGGTTTGGCGCGGACTAGCGGAGCTGGGGCCAACGTCCTGACTTTC
j_call: TRBJ2-3; cdr3_length: 13; d_call: .; clone_size: .; v_call: TRBV3-1/TRBV3-2; cdr3_aa: CASQGLETDTQYF; cdr3_nt: TGTGCCAGCCAGGGGTTGGAGACAGATACGCAGTATTTT
j_call: TRBJ1-1; cdr3_length: 16; d_call: .; clone_size: .; v_call: TRBV27; cdr3_aa: CASSMGTQRGRTEAFF; cdr3_nt: TGTGCCAGCAGTATGGGGACTCAACGAGGAAGGACTGAAGCTTTCTTT
j_call: TRBJ2-3; cdr3_length: 14; d_call: TRBD2; clone_size: few; v_call: TRBV11-2; cdr3_aa: CASSPLRGGDTQYF; cdr3_nt: TGTGCCAGCAGCCCCCTGCGGGGGGGAGATACGCAGTATTTT
j_call: TRBJ2-3; cdr3_length: 16; d_call: .; clone_size: .; v_call: TRBV5-1; cdr3_aa: CASRDGGLGGSDTQYF; cdr3_nt: TGCGCCAGCAGGGACGGCGGGCTGGGCGGATCAGATACGCAGTATTTT